This T cell receptor (beta chain) was obtained from a study of response to subunit inactivated influenza vaccine. Study findings and constraints: There was a suggestion from the authors that each seasonal influenza vaccination recruits few new T cells.

TCRdb recomputed calls from the RT-PCR reads with MiXCR, one row per CDR3 protein. The table includes 710,000 or so distinct CDR3 sequences, 15% to 17% detected once. Comments on this clonotype: Its matching antigen is unknown.

In germline, CDR1 is DFQATT, CDR2 SNEGSKA (reference sequence). The V end lost 5 bases, the J end lost 4 bases, and 12 bases lay between the germline ends. The CDR3 runs 13 residues. Sequenced here: PBMCs from blood, sampled about 11 days after vaccination. The V gene is TRBV20-1, the J gene TRBJ1-5; D might be TRBD1 (6 bases). The sequence derives from a man aged 45 to 65 who received an inactivated influenza vaccine. The CDR3 is CSALRDTNQPQHF. CDR3 sequence (DNA): TGCAGTGCTCTCCGGGACACAAATCAGCCCCAGCATTTT.